A single sample is the source of the 10 T cell receptor beta chains below, sequenced in a study of cytomegalovirus exposure and HLA in healthy donors. The PCR was carried out with 60 Vbeta primers and 13 Jbeta primers. This table comes from immunoSEQ multiplex PCR, and its TCRdb copy is limited to in-frame clones, with some not included. The profile shows 150,000 to 200,000 clones, 87% of them singletons. The sequenced sample consisted of PBMCs. These receptors were collected from a boy under 10 years old in good health and CMV-seronegative.

The V and J genes are TRBV27 and TRBJ2-5; 9 bases are a match to TRBD1. With the DNA end fitting TRBJ2-7 better, the J assignment may be wrong. The CDR3 spans 15 residues. The V gene's germline CDR1 is MNHEY and CDR2 SMNVEV (reference sequence). CDR3 region: CASSPDRGVPHEQYF. In DNA, the CDR3 is TGTGCCAGCAGTCCCGACAGGGGGGTCCCCCACGAGCAGTACTTC.

This chain connects TRBV5-1 to TRBJ1-4; D perhaps matches TRBD1 (6 bases). The CDR3 has 15 residues. Germline CDR1 and CDR2: SGHRS and YFSETQ. V was trimmed by 4 bases and J by 4 bases, leaving 14 bases between them. CDR3 nucleotides: TGCGCCAGCAGCCCCGGAGGCAGGGGTAATGAAAAACTGTTTTTT. Amino acids: CASSPGGRGNEKLFF.

The gene calls are TRBV6-1 and TRBJ2-3; tentatively, D is TRBD1 (5 bases). CDR1 and CDR2 from the germline V gene are MNHNS and SASEGT. Trimming cost V 1 base and J 0 bases, with 14 bases left between them. This CDR3 comprises 17 residues. The CDR3 nucleotides are TGTGCCAGCAGTGAAGGTACAGGCCCTCAAAGCACAGATACGCAGTATTTT. It yields the protein CASSEGTGPQSTDTQYF.

The CDR3 is CASKTISTNEKLFF. The CDR3, as DNA: TGTGCCAGCAAGACAATCTCAACTAATGAAAAACTGTTTTTT. This sequence joins TRBV6-1 and TRBJ1-4; D unresolved. Germline lookup yields CDR1 MNHNS and CDR2 SASEGT. The length of the CDR3 is 14 residues. V lost 7 bases, J lost 0 bases, and 9 bases lay in between.

Note on this clone: Mismatch with germline at one junction end may stem from a read error. The gene calls are TRBV11-2 and TRBJ1-2, with D unclear. Germline V CDR1 and CDR2: SGHAT, FQNNGV. CDR3 length: 9 residues. The CDR3 coding sequence is TGTGCCAGCAGCCTTCCTTTCGCCTTC. This codes for CASSLPFAF.

The chain is built from TRBV29-1 and TRBJ1-2; 7 bases map to TRBD1. The junction had 7 bases not matched to a gene; V was cut back by 6 bases and J by 3 bases. The CDR3 is 13 amino acids. Germline V gene sequence: CDR1 SQVTM, CDR2 ANQGSEA. The CDR3 DNA is TGCAGCGTGCAACAGGGGACCTACTATGGCTACACCTTC. Protein: CSVQQGTYYGYTF.

The chain links TRBV7-2 to TRBJ1-2; TRBD1 agrees at 9 bases. V lost 8 bases to trimming and J lost 3 bases; unmatched junction nucleotides: 7. CDR1 is SGHTA, CDR2 FQGNSA, per germline. The CDR3 covers 14 residues. The CDR3 reads CASEPGQGYYGYTF. DNA for the CDR3: TGTGCCAGCGAACCAGGACAGGGGTACTATGGCTACACCTTC.

The chain combines TRBV5-1 with TRBJ2-2; 9 bases are a match to TRBD2. The CDR3 totals 15 residues. Germline assignment: CDR1 SGHRS and CDR2 YFSETQ. The V segment lost 0 bases and the J segment 6 bases; nucleotides outside the gene matches: 3. The chain's CDR3 is CASSLGLADSGELFF. The CDR3 bases are TGCGCCAGCAGCTTGGGACTAGCGGACTCCGGGGAGCTGTTTTTT.

The genes are TRBV6-1 and TRBJ1-2, with 7 positions matching TRBD1. From germline, CDR1 is MNHNS and CDR2 SASEGT. Trimming took 5 bases from V and 3 from J; bases not matched to a gene: 3. This CDR3 is built from 13 residues. CDR3 sequence (DNA): TGTGCCAGCAGTACCGGGACAGACTATGGCTACACCTTC. This codes for CASSTGTDYGYTF.

This clone was observed a few times. V is TRBV7-3 and J is TRBJ1-6; 8 bases map to TRBD1. This CDR3 spans 16 amino acids. CDR1 and CDR2 (germline): SGHTA, FQGTGA. J gave up 5 bases and V 8 bases, and 11 bases lay outside the gene matches. Written as DNA, the CDR3 is TGTGCCAGCCGACATCGAAAGGACAGGGATAATTCACCCCTCCACTTT. It specifies CASRHRKDRDNSPLHF.